This paragraph reports one TCR beta chain. Its antigen is not identified. Profiling relied on immunoSEQ multiplex PCR, and the TCRdb table lists in-frame clones only, not all of them. This table has tens of thousands of clones, around 86% appearing once. Germline loops: CDR1 KGHSH, CDR2 LQKENI. The length of the CDR3 is 16 residues. V lost 3 bases and J lost 7; bases outside the gene matches: 3. The data originate from a study of OX40 agonist ivuxolimab in advanced cancers. Study-wide context: Patients with hepatocellular carcinoma, melanoma, renal cell or head and neck cancer made up the dose-escalation patients. The study reported partial responses in three patients: one hepatocellular carcinoma, two cutaneous melanoma.

Findings and caveats of the study: Expanded clones tended on average to be more numerous among CD8+ T cells than CD4+.

This clonotype was sampled from an adult with an advanced solid tumor such as melanoma, head and neck, liver or kidney cancer. J is TRBJ2-1 and V is TRBV18, with 16 bases that match TRBD2. The sample in question was CD4+ or CD8+ T cells sorted from blood, obtained in a trial of the OX40 agonist ivuxolimab. CDR3 sequence reads: CASSPSGLAGGNEQFF. The CDR3 DNA is TGTGCCAGCTCACCGTCGGGACTAGCGGGAGGGAATGAGCAGTTCTTC.